The source of this T cell receptor beta chain is a study of cytomegalovirus exposure and HLA in healthy donors. Primers included in the PCR were 60 Vbeta and 13 Jbeta primers. The data were produced by immunoSEQ multiplex PCR, yet TCRdb's version contains in-frame clones alone and is incomplete. The sample carries 55,000 to 80,000 clones, about 77% recorded once. Looked up from germline, CDR1 is MNHNS and CDR2 is SASEGT. V was pared by 7 bases and J by 5 bases, with 12 bases between. The CDR3 consists of 14 residues. Study results and caveats: Associated with cytomegalovirus, according to the listing, were 150 to 200 TCR beta chains. An analysis that was carried out later associated 16,951 TCR beta sequences with HLA alleles at 0.05 false discovery rate. A later analysis found common viral pathogens apparently linked to several of the most significant clusters.

Remarks on this clone: Its antigen is unidentified.

The sequenced sample was PBMCs. The J gene is TRBJ1-6, the V gene TRBV6-1, with D unclear. The receptor was derived from a woman aged 30 to 39 in good health and CMV-seronegative. The CDR3 nucleotides read TGTGCCAGCACGGCGAGGCTAGATAATTCACCCCTCCACTTT. Residues: CASTARLDNSPLHF.